This TCR beta chain was recovered during a study of shared T cell receptors in the human thymus. Germline values: CDR1 MGHDK, CDR2 SYGVNS. The germline V and J ends were trimmed by 3 bases and 8 bases, with 13 bases remaining between them. CDR3 length equals 13 residues. TCRdb's copy holds only in-frame clones and misses some; the assay was immunoSEQ multiplex PCR. The sample carries some 660,000 clones, approximately 87% recorded once. Another study also made use of these data, one on human thymus T cells. That paper states: Each of the donors was a healthy Finnish infant who was undergoing open corrective cardiac surgery for congenital heart defects. Corrective cardiac surgery supplied the resected thymus tissue. An apparent bias in V and J gene usage was seen in thymic and blood repertoires. What related research reported was that thymic repertoires overlapped highly among unrelated individuals.

This receptor was identified in a boy under two years old with a congenital heart defect. This sequence joins TRBV25-1 and TRBJ1-2; possible D gene TRBD1, 5 bases. The material sequenced was thymocytes. The CDR3 reads CASSDGGNGGYTF. The CDR3 coding sequence is TGTGCCAGCAGTGATGGGGGGAACGGGGGCTACACCTTC.